The present T cell receptor beta chain was sequenced within a study of T-cell reconstitution after alpha-beta-depleted transplantation in children. Unique molecular identifiers were incorporated into the prepared TCRbeta library. TCRdb re-derived calls from the PCR reads in MiXCR, one entry per CDR3 protein. The table includes approximately 980,000 distinct CDR3 sequences, 25% to 30% detected once. This clonotype was observed a handful of times. Germline lookup yields CDR1 KGHDR and CDR2 SFDVKD. The V and J ends lost 4 bases and 0 bases respectively, with 13 bases between them. This CDR3 spans 16 amino acids.

The sequencing used PBMCs, mostly from graft donor cells, collected 360 days after TCRalphabeta/CD19-depleted stem cell transplant. The V call is TRBV24-1, the J call TRBJ2-3, with D perhaps being TRBD1 or TRBD2 (5 bases each). The clonotype was recovered from a boy under two years old who had a stem cell transplant for SCID, so the T cells may come from the graft donor. The CDR3 reads CATSDLKGPSTDTQYF. The DNA for the CDR3 is TGTGCCACCAGTGACCTTAAGGGACCTAGCACAGATACGCAGTATTTT.